Each of the 15 T cell receptor beta chains below was sequenced from the same sample in a study of T cells in Graves' hyperthyroidism and ophthalmopathy. Amplification of TCR beta CDR3 regions was performed using RNA transcripts as template. The primer set for the first-round RT-PCR of the TCR CDR3 was HTBI. TCRdb reanalysed the multiplex PCR reads using MiXCR and keeps one entry per CDR3 protein. Altogether about 590,000 distinct CDR3 sequences are present, 15% to 18% being singletons, with the ten largest covering 6.5% to 8%. Sequenced sample: blood. These receptors originate from a woman under 40 with Graves' hyperthyroidism.

This clonotype has a count of ten or more. V gene TRBV20-1 combines with J gene TRBJ2-7; the D is unclear. V was cut by 3 bases and J by 3 bases, with 12 bases left in between. Germline V CDR1 and CDR2: DFQATT, SNEGSKA (reference sequence). CDR3 length equals 13 residues. CDR3 DNA: TGCAGTGCTAGCGGCCGTGAGGTCTACGAGCAGTACTTC. Translating it yields CSASGREVYEQYF.

At least ten counts were recorded for this clonotype. The V and J genes are TRBV20-1 and TRBJ2-1, with D perhaps matching TRBD1 (5 bases). The CDR3 contains 16 residues. Trimming removed 3 bases from V and 4 bases from J, with 19 bases in between. Germline CDR1 and CDR2: DFQATT and SNEGSKA (reference sequence). CDR3 in amino acids: CSASAPGYVRYNEQFF. The CDR3 DNA is TGCAGTGCTAGCGCTCCAGGGTACGTGCGGTACAATGAGCAGTTCTTC.

Of note for this clonotype: Mismatch with germline at one junction end may stem from a read error. The chain joins TRBV5-1 to TRBJ1-1, with D uncertain. CDR3 size: 14 residues. The germline V gene encodes CDR1 SGHRS and CDR2 YFSETQ. The DNA for the CDR3 is TGCGTCAGCAGCTATACAGAAACCAACACTGAAGCTTTCTTT. It yields the protein CVSSYTETNTEAFF.

Many counts were recorded for this clonotype. The chain carries TRBV24-1 and TRBJ1-5, with D uncertain. The V gene lost 4 bases and the J gene lost 9 bases, with 12 bases spanning the gap. The CDR3 runs to 13 residues. Germline V gives CDR1 KGHDR, CDR2 SFDVKD. CDR3 nucleotides: TGTGCCACCAGTGAGGCCGCGGGCGGGCCCCAGCATTTT. Its translation is CATSEAAGGPQHF.

This clonotype appeared many times. CDR3 residues: CSATLAGHTGELFF. CDR3 in DNA: TGCAGTGCTACCTTAGCGGGACACACCGGGGAGCTGTTTTTT. This rearrangement joins TRBV20-1 to TRBJ2-2; 8 nucleotides align to TRBD2. This CDR3 comprises 14 residues. The V segment lost 4 bases and the J segment 3 bases; nucleotides outside the gene matches: 4. Looked up from germline, CDR1 is DFQATT and CDR2 is SNEGSKA (reference sequence).

This chain uses TRBV10-3 with TRBJ2-2; D remains unclear. CDR3 length equals 11 residues. The germline CDR1 and CDR2 sequences are ENHRY and SYGVKD. The V end lost 8 bases, the J end lost 3 bases, and 4 bases lay between the germline ends. The CDR3 DNA sequence: TGTGCCATCGAGTACACCGGGGAGCTGTTTTTT. Protein product: CAIEYTGELFF.

This clonotype was picked up a small number of times. J is TRBJ1-5 and V is TRBV6-1; maybe TRBD1 (5 bases). V lost 11 bases and J 2 bases, leaving 13 bases between the germline ends. The CDR3 is made up of 13 amino acids. Germline values: CDR1 MNHNS, CDR2 SASEGT. DNA for the CDR3: TGTGCCCACGCGGGGGTGGGCAATCAGCCCCAGCATTTT. Translation: CAHAGVGNQPQHF.

This clonotype was seen ten or more times. The chain is built from TRBV3-1 and TRBJ2-7; D perhaps matches TRBD1 (6 bases). The CDR3 is 11 amino acids. Deletions cut 4 bases from V and 5 bases from J, with 6 bases between. Germline lookup yields CDR1 LGHDT and CDR2 YNNKEL (reference sequence). The CDR3 region is CASSRGHEQYF. DNA of the CDR3: TGTGCCAGCAGCCGGGGGCACGAGCAGTACTTC.

This clonotype has more than one count but fewer than ten. This chain connects TRBV30 to TRBJ1-1; D not resolved. The CDR3 totals 14 residues. V gave up 5 bases and J gave up 0 bases, with 13 bases separating them. Germline CDR1 is GTSNPN and CDR2 is SVGIG (reference sequence). CDR3 nucleotides: TGTGCCTGGGACCCACTCGGGGTGAACACTGAAGCTTTCTTT. Translated: CAWDPLGVNTEAFF. Based on the CDR3 plus reference TRBV30 and TRBJ1-1, the full variable domain is SQTIHQWPATLVQPVGSPLSLECTVEGTSNPNLYWYRQAAGRGLQLLFYSVGIGQISSEVPQNLSASRPQDRQFILSSKKLLLSDSGFYLCAWDPLGVNTEAFFGQGTRLTVV.

In its sample, this clonotype was seen a few times. This sequence joins TRBV20-1 and TRBJ1-6, with TRBD1 identical over 9 bases. Germline CDR1 DFQATT, CDR2 SNEGSKA (reference sequence). This CDR3 has 16 residues. After removal of 3 bases from V and 7 bases from J, the junction contained 10 bases not matched to a gene. The CDR3, as DNA: TGCAGTGCTAGGCATATGAGGACAGGGGCCAATTCACCCCTCCACTTT. Its protein is CSARHMRTGANSPLHF.

The rearrangement uses TRBV20-1 and TRBJ2-3; the match to TRBD1 covers 9 bases. V shed 3 bases and J 0 bases; nucleotides not matched to a gene: 1. This CDR3 contains 14 residues. Germline V gives CDR1 DFQATT, CDR2 SNEGSKA (reference sequence). The DNA for the CDR3 is TGCAGTGCTAGGGGACAGGGTAGCACAGATACGCAGTATTTT. Protein sequence: CSARGQGSTDTQYF.

The genes are TRBV7-9 and TRBJ2-7; 13 positions agree with TRBD2. Trimming at V came to 4 bases and at J to 4 bases, leaving 13 bases not matched to a gene. From germline, CDR1 is SEHNR and CDR2 FQNEAQ (reference sequence). The CDR3 is 18 residues long. The CDR3 here is CASSSPTSGRASLYEQYF. CDR3 in DNA: TGTGCCAGCAGCTCCCCCACTAGCGGGAGGGCTTCTTTGTACGAGCAGTACTTC.

This clonotype was seen a few times. The V call is TRBV19, the J call TRBJ2-1, with 11 positions matching TRBD2. With 10 bases clipped from V and 9 bases from J, the junction kept 14 bases outside the gene matches. This CDR3 region has 15 residues. Germline-derived CDR1 and CDR2 are LNHDA and SQIVND (reference sequence). The CDR3 loop is CATIAGGTTQAEQFF. CDR3 coding DNA: TGTGCCACAATAGCGGGAGGGACCACGCAGGCTGAGCAGTTCTTC.

This clonotype showed up many times. V gene TRBV27 combines with J gene TRBJ1-4, with D hard to call. Trimming cost V 2 bases and J 5 bases, with 12 bases left between them. The CDR3 is 15 residues long. The germline CDR1 and CDR2 sequences are MNHEY and SMNVEV (reference sequence). As DNA, the CDR3 is TGTGCCAGCAGTTTAGTTAACAGTCGAAATGAAAAACTGTTTTTT. This translates into CASSLVNSRNEKLFF.

Ten or more counts support this clonotype. The V and J genes are TRBV12-3 or TRBV12-4 and TRBJ1-2, with no clear D. The V gene lost 4 bases and the J gene lost 3 bases, with 12 bases spanning the gap. The CDR3 is 14 amino acids. The DNA for the CDR3 is TGTGCCAGCAGTTGGGAGAGGGTCGACTATGGCTACACCTTC. Its protein is CASSWERVDYGYTF.